The 28 T cell receptor beta chains below all came from one sample that was sequenced in a study of blood T cell repertoires in COVID-19. Produced via immunoSEQ multiplex PCR; TCRdb's table is partial and in-frame only. The table records 200,000 to 300,000 clones, approximately 89% of them present only once. Sequencing used PBMCs or T cells enriched from blood (not recorded which). The origin of the receptors is a woman aged 40 to 49 with acute COVID-19.

The chain has TRBV9 and TRBJ1-2, with 8 bases fitting TRBD1. CDR1 and CDR2 from the germline V gene are SGDLS and YYNGEE. Trimming cost V 4 bases and J 4 bases; bases outside gene matches: 18. The CDR3 is made up of 18 amino acids. CDR3 protein: CASSPQFGGQAQGYGYTF. CDR3 DNA sequence: TGTGCCAGCAGCCCGCAATTTGGGGGACAGGCCCAGGGCTATGGCTACACCTTC.

V and J are TRBV6-5 and TRBJ1-2; 9 nucleotides match TRBD1. J gave up 4 bases and V 0 bases, and 3 bases lay outside the gene matches. The CDR3 extends over 15 amino acids. Per the germline V gene, CDR1 is MNHEY and CDR2 is SVGAGI. The CDR3 sequence is CASSYSTGGSYGYTF. CDR3 DNA: TGTGCCAGCAGTTACTCGACAGGGGGAAGCTATGGCTACACCTTC.

The rearrangement links TRBV6-5 to TRBJ2-7; perhaps TRBD2 as D (5 bases). The CDR3 covers 12 residues. Germline loops: CDR1 MNHEY, CDR2 SVGAGI. V was trimmed by 6 bases and J by 7 bases, leaving 13 bases between them. The CDR3 loop reads CASRPGRGEQYV. CDR3 DNA: TGTGCCAGCAGGCCTGGACGGGGAGAGCAGTACGTC.

This chain joins TRBV27 and TRBJ2-3, with TRBD2 identical over 12 bases. CDR1 is MNHEY, CDR2 SMNVEV, per germline (reference sequence). The CDR3 is 15 residues long. V gave up 5 bases and J gave up 8 bases; unmatched junction bases: 8. Written as DNA, the CDR3 is TGTGCCAGCAGTCACGGACTAGCGGGACTCCCTACGCAGTATTTT. Encoded protein: CASSHGLAGLPTQYF.

The chain is built from TRBV3-1 (or the pseudogene TRBV3-2) and TRBJ2-7; the D is unclear. Between the trimmed V and J ends, which lost 0 bases and 2 bases, there was a span of 11 bases. Germline V gives CDR1 LGHDT, CDR2 YNNKEL (reference sequence). CDR3 length: 15 amino acids. The CDR3 region has the DNA TGTGCCAGCAGCCAAGATTTAGCACGAACCTACGAGCAGTACTTC. This codes for CASSQDLARTYEQYF.

Here the CDR3 DNA reads TGTGCCAGCGCGGGATTCGGTCCCAATGAGCAGTTCTTC. Protein sequence: CASAGFGPNEQFF. The rearrangement joins TRBV6-6 to TRBJ2-1; maybe TRBD2 (6 bases). Germline CDR1 and CDR2: MNHNY and SVGAGI (reference sequence). Trimming left V 8 bases short and J 6 bases short, with 14 bases between. This CDR3 region has 13 residues.

V gene TRBV11-2 combines with J gene TRBJ2-7; 9 nucleotides line up with TRBD1. Germline CDR1 SGHAT, CDR2 FQNNGV. V gave up 6 bases and J gave up 0 bases; unmatched junction bases: 6. The CDR3 sequence is 15 residues long. DNA of the CDR3: TGTGCCAGCAGTGCCGGGACAGGGAGCTCCTACGAGCAGTACTTC. Translation gives CASSAGTGSSYEQYF.

This clone occurred once. The rearrangement uses TRBV5-1 and TRBJ2-3; a weak D match, TRBD1 (6 bases). CDR1 is SGHRS and CDR2 is YFSETQ in the germline V gene. V lost 3 bases, J lost 3 bases, and 14 bases lay in between. This CDR3 contains 15 residues. CDR3 sequence reads: CASSSSGDRTDTQYF. The CDR3 DNA reads as TGCGCCAGCAGCTCCTCAGGGGATCGAACAGATACGCAGTATTTT.

This clone was detected a few times. The chain carries TRBV3-1 (or the pseudogene TRBV3-2) and TRBJ1-2; D uncertain. V was shortened by 3 bases and J by 7 bases, with 15 bases between the two germline ends. Germline assignment: CDR1 LGHDT and CDR2 YNNKEL (reference sequence). This CDR3 is built from 14 residues. The CDR3 region has the DNA TGTGCCAGCAGCCAGGGCGGGCGCCGGCCTGGCTACACCTTC. It translates to CASSQGGRRPGYTF.

The rearrangement links TRBV6-2 or TRBV6-3 to TRBJ2-1; the match to TRBD2 covers 7 bases. The CDR3 contains 15 residues. Trimming removed 0 bases from V and 10 bases from J; junction bases left unmatched: 9. CDR1 is MNHEY, CDR2 SVGEGT, per germline. Here the CDR3 DNA reads TGTGCCAGCAGTTACTCGAAACTAGCGAGTACGGAGCAGTTCTTC. Residues: CASSYSKLASTEQFF.

The rearrangement uses TRBV3-1 (or the pseudogene TRBV3-2) and TRBJ2-5, with TRBD1 matching 12 bases. Germline V gives CDR1 LGHDT, CDR2 YNNKEL (reference sequence). The CDR3 spans 15 residues. The junction had 4 bases not matched to a gene; V was cut back by 3 bases and J by 5 bases. The CDR3, as DNA: TGTGCCAGCAGCCACCGGGACAGGGGGCGTGAGACCCAGTACTTC. This codes for CASSHRDRGRETQYF.

This chain joins TRBV27 and TRBJ1-1; possible D gene TRBD1, 6 bases. This CDR3 comprises 12 residues. V was cut by 5 bases and J by 8 bases, with 12 bases left in between. Germline V gives CDR1 MNHEY, CDR2 SMNVEV (reference sequence). CDR3 DNA sequence: TGTGCCAGCAGTCCAAGGGGGAAAGAAGCTTTCTTT. It yields the protein CASSPRGKEAFF.

The V call is TRBV6-4, the J call TRBJ2-3; D unclear. Germline CDR1 MRHNA, CDR2 SNTAGT. V lost 4 bases to trimming and J lost 2 bases, with 4 bases between them. The CDR3 length is 12 residues. CDR3 protein: CASSALTDTQYF. The DNA for the CDR3 is TGTGCCAGCAGTGCCCTCACAGATACGCAGTATTTT.

The J gene is TRBJ2-2, the V gene TRBV7-2, with D tentatively TRBD1 (7 bases). The CDR3 has 15 residues. The germline V gene has CDR1 SGHTA and CDR2 FQGNSA. V was shortened by 3 bases and J by 6 bases, with 14 bases between the two germline ends. CDR3 DNA sequence: TGTGCCAGCAGCTTTGCAGGGGGGAAGGCCGGGGAGCTGTTTTTT. Amino acid sequence: CASSFAGGKAGELFF.

The J gene is TRBJ2-7, the V gene TRBV21-1; the table's D call TRBD1 went unverified against the DNA. TRBV21-1 is noted as a pseudogene. CDR3 length: 16 amino acids. The CDR3 coding sequence is TGTGCCAGCAGCCCGAAGCCCACAGGGGGCTTATGGGAGCAGTACGTC. This translates into CASSPKPTGGLWEQYV.

V is TRBV27 and J is TRBJ1-1; the match to TRBD1 covers 8 bases. Trimming took 1 base from V and 7 from J; bases not matched to a gene: 5. The CDR3 extends over 14 amino acids. From germline, CDR1 is MNHEY and CDR2 SMNVEV (reference sequence). In nucleotides, the CDR3 is TGTGCCAGCAGTTTATGGACAGGGAGGGATGAAGCTTTCTTT. This encodes CASSLWTGRDEAFF.

This chain joins TRBV6-5 and TRBJ2-1; 9 nucleotides line up with TRBD2. Losses at the gene ends were 8 bases for V and 7 bases for J; bases not matched to a gene: 9. The CDR3 consists of 14 residues. Germline CDR1 reads MNHEY; CDR2 reads SVGAGI. CDR3 DNA: TGTGCCAGCGTACCAAGCGGGGGGAAGAATGAGCAGTTCTTC. This translates into CASVPSGGKNEQFF.

This rearrangement joins TRBV7-6 to TRBJ1-6; tentative D call: TRBD1 (6 bases). Germline V CDR1 and CDR2: SGHVS, FNYEAQ. Trimming removed 1 base at V and 5 bases at J, with 9 bases between. The CDR3 totals 15 residues. The CDR3 loop is CASSLGTDNNSPLHF. DNA for the CDR3: TGTGCCAGCAGCTTAGGGACAGACAATAATTCACCCCTCCACTTT.

The chain combines TRBV6-5 with TRBJ1-2; maybe TRBD1 (5 bases). V lost 7 bases and J 5 bases, leaving 11 bases between the germline ends. The CDR3 runs 12 residues. CDR1 and CDR2 from the germline V gene are MNHEY and SVGAGI. CDR3 nucleotides: TGTGCCAGCAAGGGGATGGGGTATGGCTACACCTTC. Protein: CASKGMGYGYTF.

This clone was detected only a few times. The V gene is TRBV7-9, the J gene TRBJ2-2; TRBD2 matches 8 bases. Germline CDR1 and CDR2: SEHNR and FQNEAQ (reference sequence). The CDR3 spans 16 residues. Trimming at V came to 5 bases and at J to 0 bases, leaving 5 bases not matched to a gene. For the CDR3, the DNA is TGTGCCAGCAGCCTACGGCGGGGGGCGAACACCGGGGAGCTGTTTTTT. It encodes CASSLRRGANTGELFF.

V and J are TRBV5-4 and TRBJ1-1, with D uncertain. The length of the CDR3 is 15 residues. V lost 2 bases to trimming and J lost 0 bases, with 11 bases between them. From germline, CDR1 is SGHNT and CDR2 YYREEE (reference sequence). The CDR3 reads CASSLINTLNTEAFF. As DNA, the CDR3 is TGTGCCAGCAGCTTAATAAACACACTGAACACTGAAGCTTTCTTT.

The chain couples TRBV19 to TRBJ2-3, with 11 bases identical to TRBD2. This CDR3 contains 15 residues. Germline-derived CDR1 and CDR2 are LNHDA and SQIVND (reference sequence). V dropped 5 bases and J dropped 2; count of bases not matched to a gene: 3. DNA of the CDR3: TGTGCCAGTAGTCGACTAGCGGGGTACACAGATACGCAGTATTTT. Its protein is CASSRLAGYTDTQYF.

The chain recombines TRBV7-2 with TRBJ2-5, with no clear D. Germline CDR1 SGHTA, CDR2 FQGNSA. The CDR3 spans 13 residues. With 5 bases removed from V and 3 bases from J, the gap between germline ends came to 10 bases. The CDR3 DNA reads TGTGCCAGCAGCCCTCGGCTAGAAGAGACCCAGTACTTC. Encoded protein: CASSPRLEETQYF.

In this sample, this clone turned up once. The chain combines TRBV2 with TRBJ1-3, with TRBD1 matching over 9 bases. The ends lost 9 bases at V and 0 bases at J; junction bases unmatched: 9. Germline-derived CDR1 and CDR2 are SNHLY and FYNNEI. The CDR3 runs 16 residues. CDR3 loop: CASGTGLPGSGNTIYF. The DNA of the CDR3 is TGTGCCAGTGGGACAGGGCTTCCCGGCTCTGGAAACACCATATATTTT.

The chain combines TRBV6-5 with TRBJ2-7, with D unclear. Germline assignment: CDR1 MNHEY and CDR2 SVGAGI. The CDR3 is made up of 11 amino acids. Trimming stripped 3 bases from V and 8 bases from J, with 8 bases between. In DNA, the CDR3 is TGTGCCAGCAGTTATTTGGCCCAGCAGTACTTC. It specifies CASSYLAQQYF.

This clone was picked up a small number of times. This sequence joins TRBV19 and TRBJ1-3; D unclear. Trimming took 7 bases from V and 0 from J, leaving 16 bases between them. Germline CDR1 reads LNHDA; CDR2 reads SQIVND (reference sequence). The CDR3 sequence is 16 residues long. CDR3 region: CASTLGGINSGNTIYF. The CDR3 nucleotides read TGTGCCAGTACCCTAGGCGGCATAAACTCTGGAAACACCATATATTTT.

This chain connects TRBV29-1 to TRBJ2-1, with D hard to call. The CDR3 contains 11 residues. CDR1 and CDR2 (germline): SQVTM, ANQGSEA. With 0 bases removed from V and 7 bases from J, the gap between germline ends came to 4 bases. CDR3 amino acids: CSVEDLNEQFF. CDR3 coding DNA: TGCAGCGTTGAAGATTTAAATGAGCAGTTCTTC.

The chain couples TRBV29-1 to TRBJ1-2, with D possibly TRBD1 on 6 matching bases. Trimming took 1 base from V and 4 from J, leaving 10 bases between them. The CDR3 extends over 13 amino acids. Germline V CDR1 and CDR2: SQVTM, ANQGSEA. The CDR3 spells CSVEGTVFYGYTF. The CDR3 DNA reads TGCAGCGTTGAAGGGACAGTTTTCTATGGCTACACCTTC.